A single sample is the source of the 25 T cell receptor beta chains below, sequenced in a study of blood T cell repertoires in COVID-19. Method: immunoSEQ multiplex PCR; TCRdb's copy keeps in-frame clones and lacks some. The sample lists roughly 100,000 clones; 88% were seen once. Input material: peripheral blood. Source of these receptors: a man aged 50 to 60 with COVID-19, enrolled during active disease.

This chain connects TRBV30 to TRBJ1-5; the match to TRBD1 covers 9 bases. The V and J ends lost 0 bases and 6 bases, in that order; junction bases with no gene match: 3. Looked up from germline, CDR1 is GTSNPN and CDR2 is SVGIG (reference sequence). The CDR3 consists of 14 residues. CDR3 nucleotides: TGTGCCTGGAGTGTACAGGGGGCAATTCAGCCCCAGCATTTT. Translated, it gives CAWSVQGAIQPQHF.

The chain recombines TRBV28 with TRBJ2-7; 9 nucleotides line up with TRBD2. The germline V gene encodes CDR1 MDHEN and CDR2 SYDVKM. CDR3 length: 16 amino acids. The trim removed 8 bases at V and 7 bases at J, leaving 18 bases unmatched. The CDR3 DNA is TGTGCCAGCCAACCCCCCCCCGGGACTAGCTTTTGGGAGCAGTACTTC. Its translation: CASQPPPGTSFWEQYF.

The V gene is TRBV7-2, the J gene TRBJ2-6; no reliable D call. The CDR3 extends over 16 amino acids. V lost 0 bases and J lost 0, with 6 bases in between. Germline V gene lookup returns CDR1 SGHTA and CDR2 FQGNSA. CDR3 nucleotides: TGTGCCAGCAGCTTAGCTCGGGTCTCTGGGGCCAACGTCCTGACTTTC. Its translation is CASSLARVSGANVLTF.

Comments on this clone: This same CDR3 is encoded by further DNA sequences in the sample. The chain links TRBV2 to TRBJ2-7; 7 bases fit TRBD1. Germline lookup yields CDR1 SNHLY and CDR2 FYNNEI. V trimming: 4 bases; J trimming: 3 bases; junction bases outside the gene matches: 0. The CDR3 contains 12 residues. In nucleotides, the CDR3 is TGTGCCAGCAGTGGGGACAGCTACGAGCAGTACTTC. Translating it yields CASSGDSYEQYF.

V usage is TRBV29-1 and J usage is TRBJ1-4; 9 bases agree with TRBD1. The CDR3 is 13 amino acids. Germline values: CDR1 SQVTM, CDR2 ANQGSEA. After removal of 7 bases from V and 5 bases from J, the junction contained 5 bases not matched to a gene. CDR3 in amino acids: CSGGQGRNEKLFF. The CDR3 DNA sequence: TGCAGCGGGGGACAGGGCCGGAATGAAAAACTGTTTTTT.

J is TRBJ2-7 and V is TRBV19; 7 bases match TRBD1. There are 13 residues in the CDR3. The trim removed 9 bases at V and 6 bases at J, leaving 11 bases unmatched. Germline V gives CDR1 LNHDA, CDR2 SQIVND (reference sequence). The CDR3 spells CASTDRVGREQYF. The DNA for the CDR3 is TGTGCCAGCACCGACAGGGTGGGTCGCGAGCAGTACTTC.

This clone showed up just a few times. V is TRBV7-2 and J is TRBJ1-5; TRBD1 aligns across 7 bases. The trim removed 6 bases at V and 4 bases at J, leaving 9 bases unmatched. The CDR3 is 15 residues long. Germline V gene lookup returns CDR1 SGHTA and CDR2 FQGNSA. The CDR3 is CASREGANENQPQHF. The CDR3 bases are TGTGCCAGCAGGGAGGGGGCAAATGAAAATCAGCCCCAGCATTTT.

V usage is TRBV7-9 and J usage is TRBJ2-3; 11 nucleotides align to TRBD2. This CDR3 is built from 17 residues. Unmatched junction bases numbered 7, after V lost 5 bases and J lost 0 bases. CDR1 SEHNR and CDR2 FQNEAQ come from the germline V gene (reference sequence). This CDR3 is CASSHPLAGGSTDTQYF. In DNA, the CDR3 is TGTGCCAGCAGCCATCCGCTAGCGGGGGGTAGCACAGATACGCAGTATTTT.

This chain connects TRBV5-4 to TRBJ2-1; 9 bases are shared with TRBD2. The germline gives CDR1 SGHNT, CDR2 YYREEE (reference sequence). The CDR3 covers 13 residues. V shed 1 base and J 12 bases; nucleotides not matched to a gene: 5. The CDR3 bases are TGTGCCAGCAGCTTGAGGGCTAGCGGGATGCAGTTCTTC. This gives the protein CASSLRASGMQFF.

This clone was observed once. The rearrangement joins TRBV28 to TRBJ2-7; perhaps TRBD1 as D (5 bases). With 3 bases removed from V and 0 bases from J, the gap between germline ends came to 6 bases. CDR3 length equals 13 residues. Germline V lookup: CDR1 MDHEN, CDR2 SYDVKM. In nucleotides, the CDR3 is TGTGCCAGCAGTTTCAGGGCCTCCTACGAGCAGTACTTC. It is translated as CASSFRASYEQYF.

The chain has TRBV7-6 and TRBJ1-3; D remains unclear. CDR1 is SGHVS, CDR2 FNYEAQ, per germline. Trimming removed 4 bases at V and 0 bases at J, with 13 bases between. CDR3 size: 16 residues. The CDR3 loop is CASSSLGYSSGNTIYF. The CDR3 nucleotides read TGTGCCAGCAGCTCGCTAGGATATAGCTCTGGAAACACCATATATTTT.

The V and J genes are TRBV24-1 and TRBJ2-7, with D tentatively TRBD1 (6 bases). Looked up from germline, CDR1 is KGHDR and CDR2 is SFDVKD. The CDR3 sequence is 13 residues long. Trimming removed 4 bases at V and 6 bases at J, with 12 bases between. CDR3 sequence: CATSDLQGGEQYF. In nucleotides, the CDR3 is TGTGCCACCAGTGACCTACAGGGTGGCGAGCAGTACTTC.

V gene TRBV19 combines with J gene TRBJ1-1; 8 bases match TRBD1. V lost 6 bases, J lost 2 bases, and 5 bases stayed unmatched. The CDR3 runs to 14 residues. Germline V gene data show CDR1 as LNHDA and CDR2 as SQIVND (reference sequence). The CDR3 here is CASSLGQVNTEAFF. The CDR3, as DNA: TGTGCCAGTAGCTTGGGACAGGTTAACACTGAAGCTTTCTTT.

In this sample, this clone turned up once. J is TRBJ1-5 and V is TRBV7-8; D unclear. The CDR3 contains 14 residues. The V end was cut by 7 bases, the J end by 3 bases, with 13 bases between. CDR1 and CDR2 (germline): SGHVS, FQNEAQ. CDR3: CASNGPDPNQPQHF. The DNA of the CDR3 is TGTGCCAGCAATGGCCCCGATCCCAATCAGCCCCAGCATTTT.

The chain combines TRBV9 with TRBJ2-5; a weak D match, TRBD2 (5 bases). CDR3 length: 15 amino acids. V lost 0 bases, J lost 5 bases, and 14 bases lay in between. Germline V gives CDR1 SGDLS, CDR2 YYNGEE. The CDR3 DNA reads TGTGCCAGCAGCGTAGTAGCTGGAGCGGTCGAGACCCAGTACTTC. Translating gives CASSVVAGAVETQYF.

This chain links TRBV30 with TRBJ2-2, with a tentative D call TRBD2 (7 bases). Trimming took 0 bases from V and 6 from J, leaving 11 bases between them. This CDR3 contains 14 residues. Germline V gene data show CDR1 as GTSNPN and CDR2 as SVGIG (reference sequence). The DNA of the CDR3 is TGTGCCTGGAGTGTCACGGGGGGCCCCGGGGAGCTGTTTTTT. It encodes CAWSVTGGPGELFF.

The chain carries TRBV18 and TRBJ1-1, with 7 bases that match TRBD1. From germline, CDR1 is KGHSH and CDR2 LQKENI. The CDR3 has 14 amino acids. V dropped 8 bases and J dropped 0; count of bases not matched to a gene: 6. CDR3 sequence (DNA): TGTGCCAGCACAGAACAGGGGATGAACACTGAAGCTTTCTTT. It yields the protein CASTEQGMNTEAFF.

CDR3 amino acids: CASSQMGQIYGYTF. The CDR3 nucleotides are TGTGCCAGCAGCCAAATGGGACAGATCTATGGCTACACCTTC. The chain uses TRBV7-2 and TRBJ1-2, with TRBD1 identical over 7 bases. V trimming: 5 bases; J trimming: 4 bases; junction bases outside the gene matches: 7. The CDR3 totals 14 residues. CDR1 is SGHTA, CDR2 FQGNSA, per germline.

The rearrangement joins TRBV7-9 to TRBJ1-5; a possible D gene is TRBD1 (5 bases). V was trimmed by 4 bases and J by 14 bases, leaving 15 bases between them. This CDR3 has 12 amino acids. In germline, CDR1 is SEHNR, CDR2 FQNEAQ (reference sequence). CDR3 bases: TGTGCCAGCAGCTCACCGGGGGGATTTGAGCATTTT. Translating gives CASSSPGGFEHF.

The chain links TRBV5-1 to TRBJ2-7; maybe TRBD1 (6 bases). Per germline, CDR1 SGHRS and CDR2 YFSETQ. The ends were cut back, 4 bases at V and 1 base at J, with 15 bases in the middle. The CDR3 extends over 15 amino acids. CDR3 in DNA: TGCGCCAGCAGCCCAAGGACAGCGCGATCCTACGAGCAGTACTTC. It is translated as CASSPRTARSYEQYF.

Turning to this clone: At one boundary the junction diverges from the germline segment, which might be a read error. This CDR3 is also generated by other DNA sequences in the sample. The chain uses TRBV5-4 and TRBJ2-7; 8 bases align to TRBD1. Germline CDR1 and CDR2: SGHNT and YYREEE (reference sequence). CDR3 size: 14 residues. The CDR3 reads CASSPDRGPYEQYF. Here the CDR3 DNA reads TGTGCCAGCAGCCCCGACAGGGGCCCCTATGAGCAGTACTTC. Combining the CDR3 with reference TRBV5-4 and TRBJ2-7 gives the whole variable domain ETGVTQSPTHLIKTRGQQVTLRCSSQSGHNTVSWYQQALGQGPQFIFQYYREEENGRGNFPPRFSGLQFPNYSSELNVNALELDDSALYLCASSPDRGPYEQYFGPGTRLTVT.

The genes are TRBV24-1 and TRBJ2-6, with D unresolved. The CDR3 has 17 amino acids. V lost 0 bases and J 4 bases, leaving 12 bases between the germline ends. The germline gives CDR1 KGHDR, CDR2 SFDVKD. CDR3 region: CATSDLEPRAGANVLTF. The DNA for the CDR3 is TGTGCCACCAGTGATTTGGAACCCCGAGCCGGGGCCAACGTCCTGACTTTC.

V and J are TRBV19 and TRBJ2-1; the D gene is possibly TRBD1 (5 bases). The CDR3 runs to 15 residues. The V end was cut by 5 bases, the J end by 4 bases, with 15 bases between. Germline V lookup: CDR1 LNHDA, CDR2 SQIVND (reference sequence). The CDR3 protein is CASSPGQGSYNEQFF. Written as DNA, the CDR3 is TGTGCCAGTAGTCCAGGACAAGGCTCGTACAATGAGCAGTTCTTC.

CDR3 sequence: CASSVRGNAEAFF. In DNA, the CDR3 is TGTGCCAGCAGCGTAAGGGGAAATGCTGAAGCTTTCTTT. This sequence joins TRBV9 and TRBJ1-1, with a tentative D call TRBD1 (5 bases). The V end lost 1 base, the J end lost 6 bases, and 10 bases lay between the germline ends. The CDR3 length is 13 residues. Germline lookup yields CDR1 SGDLS and CDR2 YYNGEE.

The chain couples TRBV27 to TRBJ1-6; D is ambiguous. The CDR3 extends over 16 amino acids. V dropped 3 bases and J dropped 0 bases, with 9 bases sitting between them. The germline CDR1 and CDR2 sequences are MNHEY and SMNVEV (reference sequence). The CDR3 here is CASSFESSSYNSPLHF. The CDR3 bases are TGTGCCAGCAGTTTTGAGTCGTCCTCCTATAATTCACCCCTCCACTTT.